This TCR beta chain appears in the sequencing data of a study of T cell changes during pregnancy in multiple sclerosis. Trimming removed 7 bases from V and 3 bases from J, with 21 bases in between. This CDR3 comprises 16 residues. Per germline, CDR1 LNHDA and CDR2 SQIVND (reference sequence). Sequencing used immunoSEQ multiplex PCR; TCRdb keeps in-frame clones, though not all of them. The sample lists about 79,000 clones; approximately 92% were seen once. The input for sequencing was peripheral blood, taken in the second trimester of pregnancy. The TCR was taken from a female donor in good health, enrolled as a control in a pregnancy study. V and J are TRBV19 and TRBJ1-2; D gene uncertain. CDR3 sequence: CASTSPGRVADYGYTF. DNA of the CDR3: TGTGCCAGTACCTCCCCTGGTCGGGTAGCGGACTATGGCTACACCTTC.